The 22 T cell receptor beta chains reported below all come from one sample, sequenced in a study of early T cells in non-severe SARS-CoV-2 infection. TCRdb reanalysed the 5' RACE reads using MiXCR and keeps one entry per CDR3 protein. The sample shows about 110,000 distinct CDR3 sequences, around an eighth of them seen only once. Material for sequencing was whole blood. The receptors come from an adult who was a healthcare worker with PCR-confirmed SARS-CoV-2 infection or an uninfected control (not recorded which).

The V gene is TRBV29-1, the J gene TRBJ1-2, with 7 bases aligning to TRBD1. The CDR3 is 13 amino acids. J gave up 4 bases and V 0 bases, and 2 bases lay outside the gene matches. Germline V CDR1 and CDR2: SQVTM, ANQGSEA. CDR3 in amino acids: CSVEDRDSYGYTF. The DNA for the CDR3 is TGCAGCGTTGAAGATCGGGACAGCTATGGCTACACCTTC.

This clonotype was picked up a small number of times. This CDR3 reads CASSPEGTLYEQYF. Written as DNA, the CDR3 is TGCGCCAGCAGCCCCGAGGGGACCTTGTACGAGCAGTACTTC. This chain uses TRBV5-1 with TRBJ2-7; D may match TRBD1 or TRBD2 (5 bases each). CDR1 and CDR2 (germline): SGHRS, YFSETQ. This CDR3 has 14 residues. V was pared by 4 bases and J by 4 bases, with 15 bases between.

This clonotype occurred once. The chain is built from TRBV2 and TRBJ2-7; 7 bases are a match to TRBD1. Trimming at V came to 2 bases and at J to 5 bases, leaving 0 bases not matched to a gene. The germline gives CDR1 SNHLY, CDR2 FYNNEI. The CDR3 runs 12 residues. CDR3 nucleotides: TGTGCCAGCAGTGAAAGGGGGCACGAGCAGTACTTC. Translating gives CASSERGHEQYF.

The rearrangement uses TRBV3-1 and TRBJ1-3; D not certain. V shed 2 bases and J shed 0 bases, with 26 bases lying between them. This CDR3 is built from 21 residues. CDR1 LGHDT and CDR2 YNNKEL come from the germline V gene (reference sequence). The CDR3 loop is CASSQRASSHATLSSGNTIYF. For the CDR3, the DNA is TGTGCCAGCAGCCAAAGGGCCTCGTCGCACGCTACACTGAGCTCTGGAAACACCATATATTTT.

This clonotype appeared many times. J is TRBJ1-1 and V is TRBV7-9; perhaps TRBD1 as D (5 bases). Trimming stripped 6 bases from V and 4 bases from J, with 12 bases between. CDR3 length: 13 amino acids. Per the germline V gene, CDR1 is SEHNR and CDR2 is FQNEAQ (reference sequence). The CDR3 nucleotides read TGTGCCAGCAGTTATACGAGGGGCACTGAAGCTTTCTTT. Translation: CASSYTRGTEAFF.

As to this clonotype: This is likely a read error, given that the CDR3 carries no conserved phenylalanine or tryptophan at its end. The chain joins TRBV7-3 to TRBJ2-3; tentative D call: TRBD1 (5 bases). This CDR3 region has 13 residues. Germline loops: CDR1 SGHTA, CDR2 FQGTGA. V was pared by 3 bases and J by 7 bases, with 11 bases between. CDR3 DNA: TGTGCCAGCAGCTTTGGGGCCGCCCATACGCAGTATATT. This encodes CASSFGAAHTQYI.

V gene TRBV5-1 combines with J gene TRBJ2-1; TRBD1 or TRBD2 may be the D gene (5 bases each). The CDR3 totals 15 residues. The V end lost 4 bases, the J end lost 0 bases, and 11 bases lay between the germline ends. From germline, CDR1 is SGHRS and CDR2 YFSETQ. CDR3 loop: CASSPGTSSYNEQFF. DNA for the CDR3: TGCGCCAGCAGCCCCGGGACGAGCTCCTACAATGAGCAGTTCTTC.

This clonotype was counted at least ten times. This chain uses TRBV2 with TRBJ1-1; no clear D. The CDR3 length is 14 residues. Trimming cost V 1 base and J 0 bases, with 6 bases left between them. Per the germline V gene, CDR1 is SNHLY and CDR2 is FYNNEI. The CDR3 loop is CASSEDLLNTEAFF. CDR3 nucleotide sequence: TGTGCCAGCAGTGAAGATTTGCTGAACACTGAAGCTTTCTTT.

The rearrangement links TRBV5-1 to TRBJ1-5, with 7 bases identical to TRBD1. With V trimmed by 0 bases and J by 3 bases, 9 bases remained unmatched. Germline CDR1 reads SGHRS; CDR2 reads YFSETQ. There are 17 residues in the CDR3. The CDR3 spells CASSLAPLDRINQPQHF. The CDR3 coding sequence is TGCGCCAGCAGCTTGGCCCCTTTGGACAGGATCAATCAGCCCCAGCATTTT.

The chain employs TRBV14 and TRBJ1-5, with D maybe TRBD1 (6 bases). Trimming removed 0 bases from V and 0 bases from J, with 15 bases in between. The CDR3 covers 18 residues. Germline-derived CDR1 and CDR2 are SGHDN and FVKESK. The CDR3 DNA sequence: TGTGCCAGCAGCCAAGAACCCGGACAGAACGATAGCAATCAGCCCCAGCATTTT. Protein product: CASSQEPGQNDSNQPQHF.

This clonotype showed up many times. V usage is TRBV6-5 and J usage is TRBJ2-3, with a weak D call TRBD2 (6 bases). Trimming pared 0 bases from V and 6 bases from J, leaving 10 bases between. The CDR3 is 14 amino acids. Germline assignment: CDR1 MNHEY and CDR2 SVGAGI. In DNA form, the CDR3 reads TGTGCCAGCAGTTACTCGATGGGGAGGGATACGCAGTATTTT. It encodes CASSYSMGRDTQYF.

This chain links TRBV28 with TRBJ2-7; possibly TRBD2 for D (6 bases). Germline CDR1 MDHEN, CDR2 SYDVKM. The CDR3 covers 14 residues. V was clipped by 10 bases and J by 0 bases, with 16 bases between them. DNA for the CDR3: TGTGCCACCGTCTCCCGGGAGAGCTCCTACGAGCAGTACTTC. It is translated as CATVSRESSYEQYF.

This clonotype was seen ten or more times. The chain employs TRBV3-1 and TRBJ1-1; D is unresolved. Germline V lookup: CDR1 LGHDT, CDR2 YNNKEL (reference sequence). With 0 bases removed from V and 10 bases from J, the gap between germline ends came to 12 bases. CDR3 length equals 13 residues. CDR3: CASSQDIREAAFF. For the CDR3, the DNA is TGTGCCAGCAGCCAAGATATCCGAGAGGCAGCTTTCTTT.

This clonotype was counted many times. The chain joins TRBV6-5 to TRBJ1-1; 8 positions match TRBD1. This CDR3 region has 14 residues. Looked up from germline, CDR1 is MNHEY and CDR2 is SVGAGI. V gave up 6 bases and J gave up 3 bases; unmatched junction bases: 6. The CDR3 loop is CASSQTRGHTEAFF. CDR3 DNA sequence: TGTGCCAGCAGCCAGACCAGGGGGCACACTGAAGCTTTCTTT.

This clonotype was recorded many times. The chain employs TRBV20-1 and TRBJ1-2; no definite D call. CDR3 length equals 13 residues. Germline V CDR1 and CDR2: DFQATT, SNEGSKA (reference sequence). V was shortened by 0 bases and J by 7 bases, with 12 bases between the two germline ends. The CDR3 DNA reads as TGCAGTGCTAGAGAGGTCGTAATTGGTGGCTACACCTTC. This codes for CSAREVVIGGYTF.

This clonotype appeared many times. The chain is built from TRBV20-1 and TRBJ1-4; D is perhaps TRBD1 (5 bases). The CDR3 contains 13 residues. The germline gives CDR1 DFQATT, CDR2 SNEGSKA (reference sequence). V was clipped by 3 bases and J by 3 bases, with 8 bases between them. CDR3 protein: CSARKGSNEKLFF. CDR3 in DNA: TGCAGTGCTAGGAAGGGGTCTAATGAAAAACTGTTTTTT.

V is TRBV20-1 and J is TRBJ2-2, with 9 bases identical to TRBD2. The junction had 19 bases not matched to a gene; V was cut back by 6 bases and J by 5 bases. The CDR3 has 18 amino acids. Per germline, CDR1 DFQATT and CDR2 SNEGSKA (reference sequence). The CDR3 region has the DNA TGCAGTGCACCTTTCTCGACTAGCGGCCCTGGGGAGACCGGGGAGCTGTTTTTT. Translation gives CSAPFSTSGPGETGELFF.

This clonotype has more than one count but fewer than ten. This rearrangement joins TRBV6-5 to TRBJ1-6, with unresolved D. The V gene's germline CDR1 is MNHEY and CDR2 SVGAGI. Trimming stripped 6 bases from V and 0 bases from J, with 12 bases between. CDR3 length: 16 amino acids. Here the CDR3 reads CASRVQFSSYNSPLHF. The CDR3 DNA reads as TGTGCCAGCAGGGTCCAGTTCAGCTCCTATAATTCACCCCTCCACTTT.

This chain joins TRBV20-1 and TRBJ2-6; TRBD2 is a possible D gene (6 bases). This CDR3 is 15 amino acids long. V lost 3 bases to trimming and J lost 4 bases, with 13 bases between them. CDR1 and CDR2 (germline): DFQATT, SNEGSKA (reference sequence). Written as DNA, the CDR3 is TGCAGTGCTAGCTGGGGGGTGGCCGGGGCCAACGTCCTGACTTTC. Translating gives CSASWGVAGANVLTF.

The chain has TRBV5-1 and TRBJ1-4, with 7 bases aligning to TRBD1. The CDR3 contains 19 residues. Germline trimming cut 0 bases from V and 8 bases from J; bases unmatched to any gene: 19. The germline V gene encodes CDR1 SGHRS and CDR2 YFSETQ. This CDR3 is CASSLGGRTGGSKDEKLFF. CDR3 DNA: TGCGCCAGCAGCTTGGGGGGCCGGACAGGAGGAAGTAAGGACGAAAAACTGTTTTTT. The full variable domain, its missing parts supplied by reference TRBV5-1 and TRBJ1-4, is KAGVTQTPRYLIKTRGQQVTLSCSPISGHRSVSWYQQTPGQGLQFLFEYFSETQRNKGNFPGRFSGRQFSNSRSEMNVSTLELGDSALYLCASSLGGRTGGSKDEKLFFGSGTQLSVL.

This clonotype was seen a few times. The chain combines TRBV19 with TRBJ1-5; no firm D call. V lost 5 bases and J lost 4, with 18 bases in between. The germline CDR1 and CDR2 sequences are LNHDA and SQIVND (reference sequence). This CDR3 has 16 amino acids. The chain's CDR3 is CASSSWGHLRNQPQHF. CDR3 nucleotides: TGTGCCAGTAGTTCATGGGGTCACTTGAGGAATCAGCCCCAGCATTTT.

This clonotype was observed a handful of times. The chain has TRBV7-2 and TRBJ2-1; D not certain. From germline, CDR1 is SGHTA and CDR2 FQGNSA. The CDR3 loop spans 12 amino acids. V was clipped by 4 bases and J by 7 bases, with 8 bases between them. DNA of the CDR3: TGTGCCAGCAGCTCCATAGGGAATGAGCAGTTCTTC. Translating it yields CASSSIGNEQFF.